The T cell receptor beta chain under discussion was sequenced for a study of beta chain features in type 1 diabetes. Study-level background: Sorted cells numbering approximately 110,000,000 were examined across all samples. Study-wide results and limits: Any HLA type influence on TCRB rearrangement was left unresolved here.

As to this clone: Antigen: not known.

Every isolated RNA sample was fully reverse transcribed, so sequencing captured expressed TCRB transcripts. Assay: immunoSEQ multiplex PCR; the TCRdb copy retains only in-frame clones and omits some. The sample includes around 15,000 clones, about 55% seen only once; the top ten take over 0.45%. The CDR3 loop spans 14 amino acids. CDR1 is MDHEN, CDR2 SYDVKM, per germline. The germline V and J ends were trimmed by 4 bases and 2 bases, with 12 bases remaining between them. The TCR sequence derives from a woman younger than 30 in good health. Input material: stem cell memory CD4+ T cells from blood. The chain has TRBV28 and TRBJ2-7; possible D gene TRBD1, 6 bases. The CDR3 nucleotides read TGTGCCAGCAGTTCTGGGACAATTCCCTACGAGCAGTACTTC. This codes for CASSSGTIPYEQYF.